This TCR beta chain was obtained from a study of CD8 T cells in Susac syndrome. Reverse transcription of roughly 0.45 to 1 ug RNA used random hexamers. From the immunoSEQ multiplex PCR reads, TCRdb called clonotypes with MiXCR, one entry per CDR3 protein. This table has around 220,000 distinct CDR3 sequences, 92% appearing once. Sequenced input: CD8+ T cells from PBMCs. This sequence was found in a human donor with multiple sclerosis.

CDR3 bases: TGCGCCAGCAGCCACTTCGGGTCTAATGAAAAACTGTTTTTT. Translation: CASSHFGSNEKLFF. The chain recombines TRBV4-3 with TRBJ1-4; D ambiguous. Trimming shortened V by 3 bases and J by 3 bases, and 8 bases separated the two germline ends. The CDR3 consists of 14 residues. The germline gives CDR1 LGHNA, CDR2 YSLEER.